The clone carrying this T cell receptor (beta chain) showed up just a few times. Germline lookup yields CDR1 SQVTM and CDR2 ANQGSEA. This CDR3 contains 14 residues. V gave up 4 bases and J gave up 6 bases; unmatched junction bases: 7. Patients with alopecia areata provided lesional scalp punch biopsies as well as peripheral blood. Extraction of RNA preceded its reverse transcription into cDNA, which served as the sequencing template. Repertoires were generated with immunoSEQ multiplex PCR, while TCRdb's copy carries only in-frame clones and drops some. The sample has 140,000 or so clones, about 47% seen once. These data belong to a study of CD8+ T cells in alopecia areata.

Specimen: CD4+ T cells sorted from blood, collected at week 0. The TCR originated in a human donor with alopecia areata. V usage is TRBV29-1 and J usage is TRBJ2-1, with 9 nucleotides matching TRBD2. The CDR3 DNA is TGCAGCGTTGCGGGACTAGCCGTGGCCAATGAGCAGTTCTTC. Amino acid sequence: CSVAGLAVANEQFF.